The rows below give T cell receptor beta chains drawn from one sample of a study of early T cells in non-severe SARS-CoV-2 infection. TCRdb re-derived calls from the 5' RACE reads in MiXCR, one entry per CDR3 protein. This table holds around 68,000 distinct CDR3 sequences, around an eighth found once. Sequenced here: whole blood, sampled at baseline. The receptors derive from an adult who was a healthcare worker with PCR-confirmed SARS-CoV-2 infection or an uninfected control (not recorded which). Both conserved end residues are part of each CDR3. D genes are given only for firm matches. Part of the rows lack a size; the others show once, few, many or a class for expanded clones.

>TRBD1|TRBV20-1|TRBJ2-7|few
CSARGQEPYEQYF
TGCAGTGCCCGGGGACAGGAGCCCTACGAGCAGTACTTC
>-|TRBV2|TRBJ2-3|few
CASSGLQGRTDTQYF
TGTGCCAGCAGTGGACTACAGGGTCGCACAGATACGCAGTATTTT
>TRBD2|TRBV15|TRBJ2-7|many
CATSEGLAYEQYF
TGTGCCACCAGCGAGGGACTAGCGTACGAGCAGTACTTC
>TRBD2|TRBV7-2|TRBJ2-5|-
CASSSQGLAGGETQYF
TGTGCCAGCAGCTCGCAAGGACTAGCGGGAGGGGAGACCCAGTACTTC
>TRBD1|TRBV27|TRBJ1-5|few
CASRPGGRDQPQHF
TGTGCCAGCAGACCAGGGGGGAGGGATCAGCCCCAGCATTTT
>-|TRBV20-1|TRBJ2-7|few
CSARCRGYEQYF
TGCAGTGCTAGATGTCGGGGGTACGAGCAGTACTTC
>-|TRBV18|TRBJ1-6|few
CASSPLEQGSSYNSPLHF
TGTGCCAGCTCACCACTTGAGCAGGGGAGCTCCTATAATTCACCCCTCCACTTT
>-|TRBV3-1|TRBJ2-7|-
CASSQDWPATYEQYF
TGTGCCAGCAGCCAAGACTGGCCGGCTACCTACGAGCAGTACTTC
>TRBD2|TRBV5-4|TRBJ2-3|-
CASSLEPGREGITDTQYF
TGTGCCAGCAGCTTGGAACCGGGGCGGGAGGGAATCACAGATACGCAGTATTTT
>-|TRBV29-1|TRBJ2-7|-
CSVESRSYEQYF
TGCAGCGTTGAAAGCCGCTCCTACGAGCAGTACTTC